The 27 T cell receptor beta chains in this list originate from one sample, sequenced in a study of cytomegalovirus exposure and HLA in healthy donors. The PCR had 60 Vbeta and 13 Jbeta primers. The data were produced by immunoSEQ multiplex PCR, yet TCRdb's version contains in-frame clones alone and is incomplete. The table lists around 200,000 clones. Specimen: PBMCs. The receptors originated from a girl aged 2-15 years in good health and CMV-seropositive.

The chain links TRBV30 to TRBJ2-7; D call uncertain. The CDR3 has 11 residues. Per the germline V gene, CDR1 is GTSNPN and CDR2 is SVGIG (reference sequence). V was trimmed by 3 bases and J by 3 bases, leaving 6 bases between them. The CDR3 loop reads CAWSAIYEQYF. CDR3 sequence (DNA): TGTGCCTGGAGCGCGATCTACGAGCAGTACTTC.

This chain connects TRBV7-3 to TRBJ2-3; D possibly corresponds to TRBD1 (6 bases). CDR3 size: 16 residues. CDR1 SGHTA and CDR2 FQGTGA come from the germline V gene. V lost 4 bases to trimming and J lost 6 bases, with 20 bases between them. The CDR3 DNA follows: TGTGCCAGCAGCTCCCACTGGGGCAGGGGTATGGATACGCAGTATTTT. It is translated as CASSSHWGRGMDTQYF.

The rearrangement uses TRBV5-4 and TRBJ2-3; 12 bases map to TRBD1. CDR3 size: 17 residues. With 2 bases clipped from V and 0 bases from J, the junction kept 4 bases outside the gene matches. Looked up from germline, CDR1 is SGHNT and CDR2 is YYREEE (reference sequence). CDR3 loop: CASSLPGQGASTDTQYF. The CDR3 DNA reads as TGTGCCAGCAGCTTACCGGGACAGGGGGCAAGCACAGATACGCAGTATTTT.

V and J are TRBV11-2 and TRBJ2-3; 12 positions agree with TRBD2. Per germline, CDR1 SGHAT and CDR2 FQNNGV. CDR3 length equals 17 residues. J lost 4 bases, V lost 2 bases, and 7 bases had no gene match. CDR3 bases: TGTGCCAGCAGCTTAAATCTAGCGGGAGGGCCCTCAGATACGCAGTATTTT. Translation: CASSLNLAGGPSDTQYF.

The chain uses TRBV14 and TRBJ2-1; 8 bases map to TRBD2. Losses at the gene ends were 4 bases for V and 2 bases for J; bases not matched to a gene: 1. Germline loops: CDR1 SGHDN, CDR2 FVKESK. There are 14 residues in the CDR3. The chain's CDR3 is CASSLAGPYNEQFF. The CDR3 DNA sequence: TGTGCCAGCAGCCTAGCGGGACCCTACAATGAGCAGTTCTTC.

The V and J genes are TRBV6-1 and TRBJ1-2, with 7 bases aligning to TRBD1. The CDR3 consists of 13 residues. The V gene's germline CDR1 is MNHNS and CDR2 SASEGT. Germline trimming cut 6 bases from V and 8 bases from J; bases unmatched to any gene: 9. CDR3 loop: CASSATGSGGYTF. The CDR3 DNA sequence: TGTGCCAGCAGCGCGACAGGGTCGGGGGGCTACACCTTC.

The CDR3, as DNA: TGTGCCAGCAGTGTTAGATGGGAGACCACCGGGGAGCTGTTTTTT. Its translation: CASSVRWETTGELFF. This chain joins TRBV27 and TRBJ2-2; D perhaps matches TRBD2 (5 bases). Trimming stripped 5 bases from V and 4 bases from J, with 14 bases between. The length of the CDR3 is 15 residues. Germline V gene data show CDR1 as MNHEY and CDR2 as SMNVEV (reference sequence).

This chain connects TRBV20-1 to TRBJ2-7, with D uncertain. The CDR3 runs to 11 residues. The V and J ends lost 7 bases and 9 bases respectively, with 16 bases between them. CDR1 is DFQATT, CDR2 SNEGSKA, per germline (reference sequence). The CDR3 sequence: CSVSPLTGQYF. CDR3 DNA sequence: TGCAGTGTCTCCCCTCTAACTGGGCAGTACTTC.

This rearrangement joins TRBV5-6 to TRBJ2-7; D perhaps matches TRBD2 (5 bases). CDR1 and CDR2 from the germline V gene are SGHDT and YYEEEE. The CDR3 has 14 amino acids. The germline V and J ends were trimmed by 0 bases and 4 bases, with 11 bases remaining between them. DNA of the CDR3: TGTGCCAGCAGCTTGGGAGGGAGTCCTTACGAGCAGTACTTC. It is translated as CASSLGGSPYEQYF.

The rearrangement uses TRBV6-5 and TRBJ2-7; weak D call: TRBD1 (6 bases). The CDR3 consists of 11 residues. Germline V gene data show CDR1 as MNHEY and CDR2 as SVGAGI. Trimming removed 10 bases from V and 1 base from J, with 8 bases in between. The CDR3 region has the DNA TGTGCCATGGACAGTTCCTACGAGCAGTACTTC. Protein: CAMDSSYEQYF.

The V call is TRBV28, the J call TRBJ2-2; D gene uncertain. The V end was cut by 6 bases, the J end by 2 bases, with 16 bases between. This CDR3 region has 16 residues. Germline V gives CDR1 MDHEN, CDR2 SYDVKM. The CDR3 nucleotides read TGTGCCAGCAGCCTCCGGTGGTCTTTAAACACCGGGGAGCTGTTTTTT. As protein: CASSLRWSLNTGELFF. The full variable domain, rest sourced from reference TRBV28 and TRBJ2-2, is DVKVTQSSRYLVKRTGEKVFLECVQDMDHENMFWYRQDPGLGLRLIYFSYDVKMKEKGDIPEGYSVSREKKERFSLILESASTNQTSMYLCASSLRWSLNTGELFFGEGSRLTVL.

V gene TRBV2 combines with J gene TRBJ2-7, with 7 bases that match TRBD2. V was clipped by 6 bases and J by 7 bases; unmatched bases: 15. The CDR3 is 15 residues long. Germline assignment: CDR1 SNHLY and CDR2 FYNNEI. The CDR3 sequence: CASRPPGPVGGEQYF. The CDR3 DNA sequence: TGTGCCAGCAGACCTCCGGGCCCCGTGGGGGGGGAGCAGTACTTC.

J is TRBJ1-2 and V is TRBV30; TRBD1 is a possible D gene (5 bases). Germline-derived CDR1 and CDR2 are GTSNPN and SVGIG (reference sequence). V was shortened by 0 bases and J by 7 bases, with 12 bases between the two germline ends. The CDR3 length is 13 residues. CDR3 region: CAWSVQVVSGYTF. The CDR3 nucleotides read TGTGCCTGGAGTGTACAGGTCGTGAGTGGCTACACCTTC. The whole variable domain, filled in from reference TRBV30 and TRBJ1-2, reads SQTIHQWPATLVQPVGSPLSLECTVEGTSNPNLYWYRQAAGRGLQLLFYSVGIGQISSEVPQNLSASRPQDRQFILSSKKLLLSDSGFYLCAWSVQVVSGYTFGSGTRLTVV.

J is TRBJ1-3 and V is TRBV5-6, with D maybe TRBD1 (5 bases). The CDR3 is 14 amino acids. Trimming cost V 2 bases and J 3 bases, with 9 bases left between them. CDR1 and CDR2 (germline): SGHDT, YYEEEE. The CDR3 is CASSFGGGGNTIYF. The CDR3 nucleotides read TGTGCCAGCAGCTTCGGGGGTGGTGGAAACACCATATATTTT.

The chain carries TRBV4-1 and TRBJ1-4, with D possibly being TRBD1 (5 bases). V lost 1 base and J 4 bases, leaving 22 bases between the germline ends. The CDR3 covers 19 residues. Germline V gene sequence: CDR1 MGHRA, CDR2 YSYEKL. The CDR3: CASSQGEWVSGGNNEKLFF. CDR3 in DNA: TGCGCCAGCAGCCAAGGAGAGTGGGTTTCCGGGGGTAATAATGAAAAACTGTTTTTT.

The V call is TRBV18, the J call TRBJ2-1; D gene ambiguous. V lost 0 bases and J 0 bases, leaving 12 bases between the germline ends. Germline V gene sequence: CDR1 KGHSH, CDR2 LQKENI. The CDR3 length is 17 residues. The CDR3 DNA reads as TGTGCCAGCTCACCACCGATTAGCCTTAGCTCCTACAATGAGCAGTTCTTC. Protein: CASSPPISLSSYNEQFF.

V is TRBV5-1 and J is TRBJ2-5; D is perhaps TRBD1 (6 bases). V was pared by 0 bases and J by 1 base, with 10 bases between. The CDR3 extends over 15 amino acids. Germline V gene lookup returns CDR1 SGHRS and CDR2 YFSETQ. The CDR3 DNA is TGCGCCAGCAGCTTGGGGGTGGACAGCCAAGAGACCCAGTACTTC. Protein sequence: CASSLGVDSQETQYF.

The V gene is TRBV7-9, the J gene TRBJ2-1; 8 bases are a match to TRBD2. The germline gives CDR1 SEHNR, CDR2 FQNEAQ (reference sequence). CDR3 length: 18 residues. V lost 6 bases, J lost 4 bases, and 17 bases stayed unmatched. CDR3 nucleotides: TGTGCCAGCAGACCCGCCCTGACTAGCGAGGGGGTTTACAATGAGCAGTTCTTC. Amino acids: CASRPALTSEGVYNEQFF.

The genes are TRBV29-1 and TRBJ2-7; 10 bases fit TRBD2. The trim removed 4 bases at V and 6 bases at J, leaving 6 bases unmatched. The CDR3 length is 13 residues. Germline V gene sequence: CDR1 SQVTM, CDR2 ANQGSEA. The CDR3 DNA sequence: TGCAGCGTTGTTCTAGCGGGAGTAGGCGAGCAGTACTTC. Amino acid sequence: CSVVLAGVGEQYF.

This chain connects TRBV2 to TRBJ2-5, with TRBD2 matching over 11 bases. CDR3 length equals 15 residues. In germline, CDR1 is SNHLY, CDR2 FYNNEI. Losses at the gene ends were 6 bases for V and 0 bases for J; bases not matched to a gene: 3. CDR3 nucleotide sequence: TGTGCCAGCAGGGCGGGACTAGCGGACCAAGAGACCCAGTACTTC. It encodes CASRAGLADQETQYF.

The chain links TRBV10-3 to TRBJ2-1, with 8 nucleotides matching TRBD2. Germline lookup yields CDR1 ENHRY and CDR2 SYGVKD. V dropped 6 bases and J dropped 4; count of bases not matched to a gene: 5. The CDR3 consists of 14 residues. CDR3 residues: CAIRAREVYNEQFF. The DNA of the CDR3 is TGTGCCATCAGGGCGCGGGAGGTTTACAATGAGCAGTTCTTC.

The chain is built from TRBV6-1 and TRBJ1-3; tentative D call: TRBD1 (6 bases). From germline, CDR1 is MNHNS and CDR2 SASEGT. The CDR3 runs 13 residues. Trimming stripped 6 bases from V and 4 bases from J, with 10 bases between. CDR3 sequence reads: CASRRQGGNTIYF. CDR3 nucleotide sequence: TGTGCCAGCAGAAGGCAGGGGGGAAACACCATATATTTT.

CDR3 nucleotide sequence: TGCGCCAGCAGCCGGGGACAGGGTGGGAACACTGGAAACACCATATATTTT. It yields the protein CASSRGQGGNTGNTIYF. This sequence joins TRBV5-1 and TRBJ1-3, with TRBD1 identical over 9 bases. Germline values: CDR1 SGHRS, CDR2 YFSETQ. The CDR3 extends over 17 amino acids. V lost 4 bases to trimming and J lost 2 bases; unmatched junction nucleotides: 10.

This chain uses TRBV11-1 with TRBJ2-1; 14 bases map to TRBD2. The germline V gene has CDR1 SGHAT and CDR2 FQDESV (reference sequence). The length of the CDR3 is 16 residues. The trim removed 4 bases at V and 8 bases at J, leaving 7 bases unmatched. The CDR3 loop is CASSSTGTSGSHEQFF. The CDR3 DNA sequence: TGTGCCAGCAGCTCGACCGGGACTAGCGGGAGCCATGAGCAGTTCTTC.

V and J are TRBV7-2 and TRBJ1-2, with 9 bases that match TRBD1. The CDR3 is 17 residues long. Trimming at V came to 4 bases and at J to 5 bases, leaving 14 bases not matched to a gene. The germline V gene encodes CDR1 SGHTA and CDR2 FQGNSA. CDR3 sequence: CASSSAPADRGIYGYTF. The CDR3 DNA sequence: TGTGCCAGCAGCTCCGCCCCCGCGGACAGGGGAATTTATGGCTACACCTTC.

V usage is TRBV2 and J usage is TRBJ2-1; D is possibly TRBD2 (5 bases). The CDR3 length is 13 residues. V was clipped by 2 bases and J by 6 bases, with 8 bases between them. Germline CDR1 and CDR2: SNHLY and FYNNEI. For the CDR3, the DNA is TGTGCCAGCAGTGAACCGGGATTCAATGAGCAGTTCTTC. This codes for CASSEPGFNEQFF.

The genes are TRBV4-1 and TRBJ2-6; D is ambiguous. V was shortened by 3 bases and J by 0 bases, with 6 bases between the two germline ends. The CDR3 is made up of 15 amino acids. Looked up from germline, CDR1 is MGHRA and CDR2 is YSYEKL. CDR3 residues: CASSQGRSGANVLTF. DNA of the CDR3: TGCGCCAGCAGCCAGGGCCGCTCTGGGGCCAACGTCCTGACTTTC.